This entry lists 20 T cell receptor beta chains sequenced from one sample in a study of type 1 regulatory T cells. The study's findings and limits: Compared with non-Tr1 cells, Tr1 cells showed a narrower TCR repertoire.

No antigen has been identified for these receptors. Using its own MiXCR run on the reads, TCRdb lists one record per CDR3 protein. The sample lists under 75,000 distinct CDR3 sequences, 20% occurring once. Sequencing used cultured type 1 regulatory T (Tr1) cells, either the whole culture or a sorted fraction (not recorded which). The receptors come from a human donor in good health.

The table lists this clonotype with a few counts. The genes are TRBV27 and TRBJ2-4; 8 bases are shared with TRBD1. Losses at the gene ends were 4 bases for V and 6 bases for J; bases not matched to a gene: 17. This CDR3 contains 18 residues. The germline gives CDR1 MNHEY, CDR2 SMNVEV (reference sequence). The CDR3 region is CASSSISGQGSVVNIQYF. CDR3 nucleotide sequence: TGTGCCAGCAGTTCCATCTCAGGACAGGGTTCCGTTGTAAACATTCAGTACTTC.

This clonotype was seen a handful of times. The CDR3 coding sequence is TGTGCCAGCAGTTCCCCGAACACTGAAGCTTTCTTT. It encodes CASSSPNTEAFF. The chain recombines TRBV28 with TRBJ1-1; no clear D gene. This CDR3 contains 12 residues. Germline V lookup: CDR1 MDHEN, CDR2 SYDVKM. V gave up 4 bases and J gave up 1 base, with 4 bases separating them.

In this sample, this clonotype turned up a few times. The J gene is TRBJ2-7, the V gene TRBV20-1; D may be TRBD1 (6 bases). The length of the CDR3 is 15 residues. Germline V lookup: CDR1 DFQATT, CDR2 SNEGSKA (reference sequence). The V end lost 1 base, the J end lost 2 bases, and 15 bases lay between the germline ends. CDR3 protein: CSARAQGRPAYEQYF. DNA of the CDR3: TGCAGTGCTAGAGCCCAGGGGCGGCCTGCCTACGAGCAGTACTTC.

This clonotype was seen only a few times. The chain uses TRBV5-1 and TRBJ2-2, with D uncertain. The germline V and J ends were trimmed by 1 base and 7 bases, with 11 bases remaining between them. The germline CDR1 and CDR2 sequences are SGHRS and YFSETQ. The CDR3 totals 14 residues. CDR3 nucleotide sequence: TGCGCCAGCAGCTTGCTGGCAGTCGGCGGGGAGCTGTTTTTT. Its protein product is CASSLLAVGGELFF.

This clonotype was seen only a few times. The chain joins TRBV9 to TRBJ1-2, with TRBD1 as a possible D gene (6 bases). Trimming removed 4 bases at V and 6 bases at J, with 16 bases between. The CDR3 consists of 14 residues. Germline V lookup: CDR1 SGDLS, CDR2 YYNGEE. CDR3 bases: TGTGCCAGCAGCCCTTCACAGGGTATGGATGGCTACACCTTC. Its translation: CASSPSQGMDGYTF.

This chain joins TRBV28 and TRBJ1-5, with 7 bases matching TRBD1. CDR1 MDHEN and CDR2 SYDVKM come from the germline V gene. This CDR3 spans 16 amino acids. Trimming took 7 bases from V and 9 from J; bases not matched to a gene: 18. The CDR3: CASTEGQLNGKGPQHF. The CDR3, as DNA: TGTGCCAGCACAGAGGGACAGTTGAATGGAAAGGGGCCCCAGCATTTT. Full variable domain (outside the CDR3, taken from reference TRBV28 and TRBJ1-5): DVKVTQSSRYLVKRTGEKVFLECVQDMDHENMFWYRQDPGLGLRLIYFSYDVKMKEKGDIPEGYSVSREKKERFSLILESASTNQTSMYLCASTEGQLNGKGPQHFGDGTRLSIL.

The chain is built from TRBV5-4 and TRBJ2-2; TRBD1 matches 10 bases. The CDR3 consists of 15 residues. The germline V gene has CDR1 SGHNT and CDR2 YYREEE (reference sequence). J gave up 4 bases and V 3 bases, and 3 bases lay outside the gene matches. The chain's CDR3 is CASSSGQGITGELFF. The CDR3 DNA reads TGTGCCAGCAGCTCGGGACAGGGGATCACCGGGGAGCTGTTTTTT.

The genes are TRBV5-1 and TRBJ1-2; D is possibly TRBD1 (5 bases). This CDR3 contains 15 residues. Germline V lookup: CDR1 SGHRS, CDR2 YFSETQ. The germline V and J ends were trimmed by 5 bases and 6 bases, with 20 bases remaining between them. CDR3 sequence (DNA): TGCGCCAGCAGTTCCGGGACTCCAGTGTATAATGGCTACACCTTC. Translating it yields CASSSGTPVYNGYTF.

V is TRBV5-1 and J is TRBJ2-1, with TRBD1 matching 11 bases. The V gene end was trimmed by 1 base and the J gene end by 6 bases; junction bases not matched to a gene: 6. CDR3 length: 16 residues. CDR1 is SGHRS and CDR2 is YFSETQ in the germline V gene. This CDR3 reads CASSLTGTGGVNEQFF. In DNA, the CDR3 is TGCGCCAGCAGCTTGACCGGGACAGGGGGAGTCAATGAGCAGTTCTTC.

In its sample, this clonotype was seen once. V is TRBV15 and J is TRBJ1-2; TRBD1 agrees at 8 bases. Looked up from germline, CDR1 is LNHNV and CDR2 is YYDKDF (reference sequence). This CDR3 has 16 amino acids. The J segment lost 4 bases and the V segment lost 0 bases, leaving 7 bases of the junction unmatched. The CDR3 nucleotides are TGTGCCACCAGCAGAGATGGGCAGGGGGCTGGCTATGGCTACACCTTC. This gives the protein CATSRDGQGAGYGYTF.

The V and J genes are TRBV13 and TRBJ1-3; TRBD1 matches 8 bases. The CDR3 length is 15 residues. Germline V lookup: CDR1 PRHDT, CDR2 FYEKMQ (reference sequence). Trimming at V came to 5 bases and at J to 0 bases, leaving 3 bases not matched to a gene. CDR3 nucleotide sequence: TGTGCCAGCAGCAGGGACAGGTTCTCTGGAAACACCATATATTTT. As protein: CASSRDRFSGNTIYF. The variable domain in full, completed from reference TRBV13 and TRBJ1-3, reads AAGVIQSPRHLIKEKRETATLKCYPIPRHDTVYWYQQGPGQDPQFLISFYEKMQSDKGSIPDRFSAQQFSDYHSELNMSSLELGDSALYFCASSRDRFSGNTIYFGEGSWLTVV.

The V call is TRBV4-2, the J call TRBJ1-2, with 8 positions matching TRBD1. Germline V gives CDR1 LGHNA, CDR2 YNFKEQ. This CDR3 has 15 amino acids. Trimming removed 4 bases from V and 6 bases from J; junction bases left unmatched: 10. The CDR3 protein is CASSPLVGTGDGYTF. CDR3 nucleotide sequence: TGTGCCAGCAGCCCCCTCGTGGGGACAGGTGATGGCTACACCTTC.

This clonotype has just a few counts. The V gene is TRBV7-2, the J gene TRBJ2-1; 9 nucleotides agree with TRBD2. The CDR3 runs 13 residues. Germline V gene data show CDR1 as SGHTA and CDR2 as FQGNSA. Losses at the gene ends were 10 bases for V and 14 bases for J; bases not matched to a gene: 15. The chain's CDR3 is CANTRRSGTSKFF. CDR3 DNA: TGTGCCAACACTAGAAGGTCCGGGACTAGCAAGTTCTTC.

There are a few counts of this clonotype. The genes are TRBV6-6 and TRBJ1-1; D is possibly TRBD1 (5 bases). Germline CDR1 and CDR2: MNHNY and SVGAGI (reference sequence). The length of the CDR3 is 12 residues. Between the trimmed V and J ends, which lost 11 bases and 4 bases, there was a span of 14 bases. The CDR3 DNA follows: TGTGCCGGGGCTGAGCAGGGCACTGAAGCTTTCTTT. Encoded protein: CAGAEQGTEAFF.

The chain recombines TRBV19 with TRBJ2-1; 7 bases line up with TRBD2. The CDR3 is 13 amino acids. V was clipped by 9 bases and J by 5 bases; unmatched bases: 7. CDR1 LNHDA and CDR2 SQIVND come from the germline V gene (reference sequence). In nucleotides, the CDR3 is TGTGCCAGCCGGGACTACGCCGACAATGAGCAGTTCTTC. As protein: CASRDYADNEQFF.

V is TRBV20-1 and J is TRBJ2-1; D not certain. Germline V CDR1 and CDR2: DFQATT, SNEGSKA (reference sequence). The CDR3 runs 15 residues. The V gene lost 0 bases and the J gene lost 0 bases, with 9 bases spanning the gap. The chain's CDR3 is CSAREGRSSYNEQFF. In nucleotides, the CDR3 is TGCAGTGCTAGAGAGGGCAGGAGCTCCTACAATGAGCAGTTCTTC.

This rearrangement joins TRBV4-2 to TRBJ2-3; 9 nucleotides agree with TRBD2. V was clipped by 4 bases and J by 4 bases; unmatched bases: 12. CDR3 size: 17 residues. The germline CDR1 and CDR2 sequences are LGHNA and YNFKEQ. CDR3 sequence: CASSLSAVAGDSDTQYF. CDR3 DNA sequence: TGTGCCAGCAGCCTGTCGGCTGTAGCGGGAGACTCAGATACGCAGTATTTT.

This rearrangement joins TRBV19 to TRBJ1-1, with D perhaps matching TRBD1 (5 bases). Trimming removed 1 base at V and 0 bases at J, with 12 bases between. CDR1 and CDR2 from the germline V gene are LNHDA and SQIVND (reference sequence). The CDR3 is made up of 16 amino acids. The CDR3 is CASSIGDGGLNTEAFF. CDR3 nucleotide sequence: TGTGCCAGTAGTATAGGGGATGGGGGTTTGAACACTGAAGCTTTCTTT.

This clonotype was observed a few times. CDR3 sequence: CASRGLAGEQYF. The CDR3 DNA sequence: TGTGCCAGCAGGGGACTAGCGGGGGAGCAGTACTTC. The gene calls are TRBV6-5 and TRBJ2-7; 13 bases match TRBD2. The J segment lost 7 bases and the V segment lost 6 bases, leaving 0 bases of the junction unmatched. The CDR3 runs to 12 residues. Per germline, CDR1 MNHEY and CDR2 SVGAGI.

CDR3 amino acids: CAWSPSGELFF. CDR3 DNA: TGTGCCTGGAGTCCCTCAGGGGAGCTGTTTTTT. The chain combines TRBV30 with TRBJ2-2; D not certain. V lost 2 bases, J lost 8 bases, and 6 bases lay in between. In germline, CDR1 is GTSNPN, CDR2 SVGIG (reference sequence). The CDR3 runs 11 residues.